This T cell receptor beta chain is drawn from a study of blood T cell repertoires in COVID-19. TCRdb's table, derived via immunoSEQ multiplex PCR, lists solely in-frame clones and lacks some. The sample shows about 170,000 clones, roughly 80% of them seen only once. This CDR3 spans 15 amino acids. Germline V gene lookup returns CDR1 LGHDT and CDR2 YNNKEL (reference sequence). V was clipped by 4 bases and J by 4 bases; unmatched bases: 8. This clone has more than one count but fewer than ten. The receptor was isolated from a woman aged 45 to 65 who had recovered from COVID-19. The rearrangement uses TRBV3-1 (or the pseudogene TRBV3-2) and TRBJ2-3, with 7 bases aligning to TRBD2. The sample comprised PBMCs or T cells enriched from blood (not recorded which). The CDR3 nucleotides are TGTGCCAGCAGCCTACCCGGGAGGAGCGCAGATACGCAGTATTTT. This codes for CASSLPGRSADTQYF.